One and the same sample provided the 8 T cell receptor beta chains below, sequenced in a study of T cell changes during pregnancy in multiple sclerosis. Measured with immunoSEQ multiplex PCR; TCRdb has only the in-frame clones, and not every one. The sample shows about 70,000 clones, 92% of them seen only once. The sample was peripheral blood, taken before pregnancy. These receptors all come from a female donor with multiple sclerosis, enrolled in a pregnancy study.

J is TRBJ1-4 and V is TRBV25-1; 7 bases map to TRBD1. Germline CDR1 is MGHDK and CDR2 is SYGVNS. Trimming cost V 5 bases and J 4 bases; bases outside gene matches: 4. There are 14 residues in the CDR3. CDR3 sequence: CASSSTGRNEKLFF. In DNA form, the CDR3 reads TGTGCCAGCAGTTCGACAGGGCGTAATGAAAAACTGTTTTTT.

The CDR3 DNA follows: TGCGCCAGCAGCCAAGTGAGGCTTGGCTCTGGAAACACCATATATTTT. Translated, it gives CASSQVRLGSGNTIYF. The chain uses TRBV4-1 and TRBJ1-3, with D uncertain. V dropped 1 base and J dropped 0 bases, with 10 bases sitting between them. Germline CDR1 is MGHRA and CDR2 is YSYEKL. This CDR3 contains 16 residues.

The V gene is TRBV6-5, the J gene TRBJ2-1; possible D gene TRBD2, 6 bases. V was trimmed by 6 bases and J by 9 bases, leaving 12 bases between them. This CDR3 region has 12 residues. Germline V gene sequence: CDR1 MNHEY, CDR2 SVGAGI. CDR3: CASRPTRGEQFF. CDR3 sequence (DNA): TGTGCCAGCAGACCGACTAGAGGTGAGCAGTTCTTC.

The chain employs TRBV4-2 and TRBJ2-7; TRBD2 agrees at 9 bases. Germline V gene data show CDR1 as LGHNA and CDR2 as YNFKEQ. Trimming at V came to 0 bases and at J to 2 bases, leaving 17 bases not matched to a gene. The CDR3 covers 20 residues. CDR3 protein: CASSQDIRLAGTIATYEQYF. The DNA of the CDR3 is TGTGCCAGCAGCCAAGATATCAGGCTAGCGGGAACGATCGCGACCTACGAGCAGTACTTC.

This chain uses TRBV28 with TRBJ2-1; D is perhaps TRBD1 (5 bases). The CDR3 sequence is 14 residues long. Trimming removed 4 bases at V and 5 bases at J, with 12 bases between. Per the germline V gene, CDR1 is MDHEN and CDR2 is SYDVKM. Here the CDR3 reads CASSWGYQNNEQFF. The CDR3 DNA reads TGTGCCAGCAGTTGGGGCTACCAGAACAATGAGCAGTTCTTC. The entire variable domain, with the rest obtained from reference TRBV28 and TRBJ2-1, is as follows: DVKVTQSSRYLVKRTGEKVFLECVQDMDHENMFWYRQDPGLGLRLIYFSYDVKMKEKGDIPEGYSVSREKKERFSLILESASTNQTSMYLCASSWGYQNNEQFFGPGTRLTVL.

V and J are TRBV2 and TRBJ2-7; 10 bases fit TRBD1. Germline V lookup: CDR1 SNHLY, CDR2 FYNNEI. V lost 4 bases to trimming and J lost 4 bases; unmatched junction nucleotides: 4. This CDR3 has 14 residues. CDR3 in DNA: TGTGCCAGCAGTGTTGACAGGGGGCCTTACGAGCAGTACTTC. Its protein is CASSVDRGPYEQYF.

The gene calls are TRBV29-1 and TRBJ2-7; TRBD1 aligns across 7 bases. CDR1 is SQVTM and CDR2 is ANQGSEA in the germline V gene. This CDR3 region has 13 residues. The junction had 5 bases not matched to a gene; V was cut back by 5 bases and J by 1 base. This chain's CDR3 is CSVRTGASYEQYF. The CDR3 bases are TGCAGCGTTCGAACAGGGGCTTCCTACGAGCAGTACTTC.

The gene calls are TRBV27 and TRBJ2-7; D uncertain. The germline V gene encodes CDR1 MNHEY and CDR2 SMNVEV (reference sequence). This CDR3 has 15 residues. Trimming shortened V by 2 bases and J by 3 bases, and 14 bases separated the two germline ends. The CDR3 region has the DNA TGTGCCAGCAGTTTAGTCCCCCTATGGAGCTACGAGCAGTACTTC. It codes for CASSLVPLWSYEQYF.